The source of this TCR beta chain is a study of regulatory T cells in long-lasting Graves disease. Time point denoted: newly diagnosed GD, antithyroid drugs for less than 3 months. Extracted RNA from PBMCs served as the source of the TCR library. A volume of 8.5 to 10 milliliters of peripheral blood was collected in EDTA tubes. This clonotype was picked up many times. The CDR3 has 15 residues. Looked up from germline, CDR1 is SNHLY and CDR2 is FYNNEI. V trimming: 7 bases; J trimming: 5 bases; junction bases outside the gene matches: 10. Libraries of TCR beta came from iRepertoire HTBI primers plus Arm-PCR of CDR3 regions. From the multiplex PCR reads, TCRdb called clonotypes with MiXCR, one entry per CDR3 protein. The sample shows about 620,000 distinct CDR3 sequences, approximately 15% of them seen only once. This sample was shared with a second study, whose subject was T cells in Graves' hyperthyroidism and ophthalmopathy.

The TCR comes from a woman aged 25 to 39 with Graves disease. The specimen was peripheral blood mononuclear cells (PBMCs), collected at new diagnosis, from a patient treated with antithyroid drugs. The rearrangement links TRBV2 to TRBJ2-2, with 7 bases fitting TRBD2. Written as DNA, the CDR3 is TGTGCCAGCATATTAACGGGAGGCATAACCGGGGAGCTGTTTTTT. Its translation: CASILTGGITGELFF.